These 8 T cell receptor beta chains share one sample of origin, sequenced in a study of T cell clonality in common variable immunodeficiency. Study-wide results and limits: Common variable immunodeficiency TCR beta sequences reportedly had fewer deletions and N-nucleotide insertions.

Only in-frame clones appear in the TCRdb table, and some are missing; sequencing was by immunoSEQ multiplex PCR. The sample yields around 32,000 clones, without any singletons. Antigens of these TCRs are unknown. The source material was peripheral blood mononuclear cells. All receptors come from a human donor with common variable immunodeficiency.

This clone was seen a few times. The read ends 3 residues early relative to the CDR3; the germline J gene fills the gap. V usage is TRBV2 and J usage is TRBJ1-2, with 8 bases that match TRBD1. Germline CDR1 is SNHLY and CDR2 is FYNNEI. V dropped 5 bases and J dropped 1; count of bases not matched to a gene: 3. The CDR3 is 14 amino acids. The CDR3 reads CASSHRGFNYGYTF. The part of the CDR3 DNA that was read is TGTGCCAGCAGTCACAGGGGGTTTAACTATGGC.

This clone was detected a few times. This CDR3 reads CASSEALATLSTDTQYF. CDR3 DNA, as far as it was read: TGTGCCAGCAGTGAAGCTTTGGCAACCCTTAGCACAGATACG. The rearrangement uses TRBV2 and TRBJ2-3; D ambiguous. The CDR3 is cut off 3 residues early in the read; its end comes from the germline J gene. The CDR3 is 17 residues long. The V and J ends lost 0 bases and 0 bases respectively, with 13 bases between them. Germline V gene lookup returns CDR1 SNHLY and CDR2 FYNNEI.

About this clone itself: The DNA ends 3 residues before the CDR3 does, and the rest of the CDR3 is filled in from the germline J gene. The chain is built from TRBV5-8 and TRBJ1-1; D not certain. Germline loops: CDR1 SGHTS, CDR2 YDEGEE. The ends were cut back, 2 bases at V and 4 bases at J, with 12 bases in the middle. The CDR3 length is 14 residues. The DNA read from the CDR3 is TGTGCCAGCAGCTTTTATCAGGAAGGCACTGAA. It codes for CASSFYQEGTE. The full CDR3 protein is CASSFYQEGTEAFF.

Concerning this clone: The read terminates 3 residues before the CDR3 end, so the remaining end is supplied by the germline J gene. The chain is built from TRBV6-4 and TRBJ2-3; 9 bases are a match to TRBD1. The CDR3 spans 16 residues. J lost 4 bases, V lost 0 bases, and 5 bases had no gene match. Germline loops: CDR1 MRHNA, CDR2 SNTAGT. Incomplete CDR3 DNA: TGTGCCAGCAGTGACTCGAGGGGACAGGGCCCAGATACG. Encoded protein: CASSDSRGQGPDT. The entire CDR3 protein reads CASSDSRGQGPDTQYF.

As concerns this clone: Coverage ceases 3 residues before the CDR3 finishes, and the germline J gene fills in the end. The gene calls are TRBV6-2 or TRBV6-3 and TRBJ1-2; TRBD1 aligns across 7 bases. The V gene's germline CDR1 is MNHEY and CDR2 SVGEGT. The junction had 14 bases not matched to a gene; V was cut back by 6 bases and J by 1 base. The length of the CDR3 is 17 residues. The sequenced part of the CDR3 DNA is TGTGCCAGCAGCCGAACGACAGGGCGGACCTTTAACTATGGC. It yields the protein CASSRTTGRTFNYG. The CDR3, in full, reads CASSRTTGRTFNYGYTF.

This clone has a handful of counts. The sequence runs out 3 residues before the end of the CDR3; the remainder is reconstructed from the germline J gene. V and J are TRBV7-2 and TRBJ1-5, with D perhaps TRBD1 (6 bases). The CDR3 is 14 amino acids. Germline V gives CDR1 SGHTA, CDR2 FQGNSA. Trimming took off 1 base at V and 9 bases at J, with 13 bases between the two ends. The CDR3 region is CASSLESGDRPQHF. CDR3 DNA, as far as it was read: TGTGCCAGCAGCTTAGAGTCAGGGGATAGGCCC.

This clone was seen a few times. Read sequence stops 3 residues before the CDR3 end, and the germline J gene provides the missing end. V usage is TRBV30 and J usage is TRBJ2-2; a weak D match, TRBD1 (5 bases). V was clipped by 2 bases and J by 6 bases, with 13 bases between them. The CDR3 sequence is 14 residues long. CDR1 is GTSNPN, CDR2 SVGIG, per germline (reference sequence). Incomplete CDR3 DNA: TGTGCCTGGAGTCAATCTTGGGGCCCCGGGGAG. As protein: CAWSQSWGPGE. The whole CDR3 protein reads CAWSQSWGPGELFF.

Ten or more counts support this clone. The sequenced CDR3 bases are TGCGCCAGCAGCTTGGCCGGACTAGCGGGAAGCACAGATACG. Residues: CASSLAGLAGSTDT. Given in full, the CDR3 is CASSLAGLAGSTDTQYF. The chain employs TRBV5-1 and TRBJ2-3, with TRBD2 identical over 12 bases. The CDR3 end lies 3 residues beyond the end of the read and is filled in from the germline J gene. Unmatched junction bases numbered 2, after V lost 0 bases and J lost 0 bases. Germline-derived CDR1 and CDR2 are SGHRS and YFSETQ. CDR3 length: 17 residues.